These 27 T cell receptor beta chains originate from one sample sequenced in a study of blood T cell repertoires in COVID-19. Profiled with immunoSEQ multiplex PCR; TCRdb holds only in-frame clones, not every one. The sample includes 90,000 or so clones, 90% to 95% of them seen just once. The sample comprised peripheral blood. These receptors all stem from a human donor with active COVID-19. The donor label of this sample is uncertain.

The genes are TRBV27 and TRBJ1-4, with a tentative D call TRBD1 (5 bases). V was trimmed by 6 bases and J by 7 bases, leaving 12 bases between them. The CDR3 has 13 residues. CDR1 is MNHEY and CDR2 is SMNVEV in the germline V gene (reference sequence). CDR3 protein: CASSPRGGEKLFF. As DNA, the CDR3 is TGTGCCAGCAGCCCGCGGGGGGGTGAAAAACTGTTTTTT. Full variable domain (outside the CDR3, taken from reference TRBV27 and TRBJ1-4): EAQVTQNPRYLITVTGKKLTVTCSQNMNHEYMSWYRQDPGLGLRQIYYSMNVEVTDKGDVPEGYKVSRKEKRNFPLILESPSPNQTSLYFCASSPRGGEKLFFGSGTQLSVL.

The V gene is TRBV7-2, the J gene TRBJ2-3; 12 bases fit TRBD2. The germline CDR1 and CDR2 sequences are SGHTA and FQGNSA. Trimming took 5 bases from V and 8 from J; bases not matched to a gene: 8. The CDR3 extends over 15 amino acids. The CDR3 DNA reads as TGTGCCAGCAGCCAACTAGCGGGGGGAGGGGGTACGCAGTATTTT. Translated: CASSQLAGGGGTQYF.

The CDR3 loop reads CASSPRRGGPGSYEQYF. The CDR3 DNA reads TGTGCCAGCAGCCCCAGACGCGGGGGGCCGGGCTCCTACGAGCAGTACTTC. The chain links TRBV3-1 (or the pseudogene TRBV3-2) to TRBJ2-7, with 8 bases identical to TRBD2. This CDR3 comprises 17 residues. In germline, CDR1 is LGHDT, CDR2 YNNKEL (reference sequence). The ends lost 4 bases at V and 0 bases at J; junction bases unmatched: 11.

This chain links TRBV2 with TRBJ2-7; weak D call: TRBD1 (5 bases). The germline gives CDR1 SNHLY, CDR2 FYNNEI. The CDR3 runs 15 residues. V lost 5 bases and J lost 1, with 15 bases in between. The CDR3 nucleotides read TGTGCCAGCAGTCCCACAGGAGAGAAGTCCTACGAGCAGTACTTC. As protein: CASSPTGEKSYEQYF.

The chain is built from TRBV11-2 and TRBJ1-1; tentative D call: TRBD1 (6 bases). The V gene's germline CDR1 is SGHAT and CDR2 FQNNGV. Trimming left V 4 bases short and J 5 bases short, with 14 bases between. The CDR3 length is 14 residues. The CDR3 protein is CASSSPRGRTEAFF. The CDR3 nucleotides are TGTGCCAGCAGCTCGCCCAGGGGTAGGACTGAAGCTTTCTTT.

The chain uses TRBV7-9 and TRBJ2-5; 8 positions match TRBD1. Germline V gene lookup returns CDR1 SEHNR and CDR2 FQNEAQ (reference sequence). The CDR3 covers 15 residues. The V segment lost 5 bases and the J segment 9 bases; nucleotides outside the gene matches: 14. The CDR3 nucleotides read TGTGCCAGCAGCCCCTGGACAGGGAGTAGGGGGGCCCAGTACTTC. It encodes CASSPWTGSRGAQYF.

The rearrangement links TRBV24-1 to TRBJ2-1, with 7 positions matching TRBD1. The V gene end was trimmed by 3 bases and the J gene end by 4 bases; junction bases not matched to a gene: 2. CDR1 is KGHDR and CDR2 is SFDVKD in the germline V gene. The CDR3 is made up of 14 amino acids. As DNA, the CDR3 is TGTGCCACCAGTGATCCGGACAGGTACAATGAGCAGTTCTTC. This gives the protein CATSDPDRYNEQFF.

V is TRBV28 and J is TRBJ1-5, with TRBD1 identical over 8 bases. The length of the CDR3 is 15 residues. Germline V gene lookup returns CDR1 MDHEN and CDR2 SYDVKM. V lost 7 bases to trimming and J lost 4 bases; unmatched junction nucleotides: 9. CDR3 amino acids: CASIKQGGRNQPQHF. CDR3 DNA sequence: TGTGCCAGCATCAAACAGGGGGGGAGGAATCAGCCCCAGCATTTT.

V gene TRBV5-1 combines with J gene TRBJ1-2, with 8 bases that match TRBD1. Germline CDR1 reads SGHRS; CDR2 reads YFSETQ. V gave up 0 bases and J gave up 5 bases; unmatched junction bases: 3. The CDR3 is 14 amino acids. CDR3 loop: CASSLDRTGYGYTF. CDR3 nucleotides: TGCGCCAGCAGCTTGGATAGGACAGGGTATGGCTACACCTTC.

The chain has TRBV5-6 and TRBJ2-5; maybe TRBD2 (5 bases). Trimming shortened V by 4 bases and J by 6 bases, and 16 bases separated the two germline ends. The CDR3 runs 14 residues. Germline values: CDR1 SGHDT, CDR2 YYEEEE. As DNA, the CDR3 is TGTGCCAGCAGCATCACCTCGGGAAGGAAGACCCAGTACTTC. Encoded protein: CASSITSGRKTQYF.

This clone was counted between two and nine times. The rearrangement uses TRBV4-2 and TRBJ1-3; TRBD1 matches at 7 bases. Germline V gives CDR1 LGHNA, CDR2 YNFKEQ. The V gene end was trimmed by 3 bases and the J gene end by 1 base; junction bases not matched to a gene: 3. The CDR3 totals 15 residues. CDR3 loop: CASSQDRLSGNTIYF. The DNA for the CDR3 is TGTGCCAGCAGCCAGGACAGGCTATCTGGAAACACCATATATTTT.

The gene calls are TRBV2 and TRBJ2-5; no definite D call. There are 12 residues in the CDR3. Per germline, CDR1 SNHLY and CDR2 FYNNEI. V was clipped by 7 bases and J by 7 bases, with 13 bases between them. CDR3 protein: CASTSMSATQYF. Written as DNA, the CDR3 is TGTGCCAGCACTTCTATGAGCGCGACCCAGTACTTC.

This chain connects TRBV7-2 to TRBJ1-1; perhaps TRBD1 as D (5 bases). The CDR3 sequence is 12 residues long. The germline gives CDR1 SGHTA, CDR2 FQGNSA. Trimming stripped 8 bases from V and 7 bases from J, with 14 bases between. Written as DNA, the CDR3 is TGTGCCAGCGCGTGGCGGGGGGTTGAAGCTTTCTTT. Amino acid sequence: CASAWRGVEAFF.

The V call is TRBV13, the J call TRBJ1-1; 7 bases agree with TRBD1. CDR3 length: 14 residues. From germline, CDR1 is PRHDT and CDR2 FYEKMQ (reference sequence). V dropped 7 bases and J dropped 0; count of bases not matched to a gene: 5. CDR3 coding DNA: TGTGCCAGCATAAGGGGGCAGGTGAACACTGAAGCTTTCTTT. Translated, it gives CASIRGQVNTEAFF.

This chain uses TRBV6-5 with TRBJ2-7; 7 positions agree with TRBD1. The CDR3 is 13 amino acids. The germline V gene has CDR1 MNHEY and CDR2 SVGAGI. With V trimmed by 6 bases and J by 12 bases, 14 bases remained unmatched. The CDR3 protein is CASRALGGDMLYF. CDR3 coding DNA: TGTGCCAGCAGGGCTCTAGGGGGCGATATGCTGTACTTC.

The CDR3 nucleotides read TGTGCCAGTAGTATGACTGGCGTTGGGTTATTGGGTAGCAATCAGCCCCAGCATTTT. Translating it yields CASSMTGVGLLGSNQPQHF. This chain connects TRBV19 to TRBJ1-5; D unresolved. The germline CDR1 and CDR2 sequences are LNHDA and SQIVND (reference sequence). The CDR3 extends over 19 amino acids. The V and J ends lost 3 bases and 0 bases respectively, with 21 bases between them.

As to this clone: Different DNA sequences within this sample yield the same CDR3. This chain uses TRBV2 with TRBJ2-1; TRBD2 might be the D (6 bases). CDR3 length: 14 amino acids. The V end was cut by 3 bases, the J end by 6 bases, with 12 bases between. Germline loops: CDR1 SNHLY, CDR2 FYNNEI. CDR3 sequence (DNA): TGTGCCAGCAGTGAGACCCGGGGAGGCAATGAGCAGTTCTTC. It codes for CASSETRGGNEQFF.

The rearrangement uses TRBV5-6 and TRBJ1-1; D not certain. The CDR3 covers 14 residues. CDR1 SGHDT and CDR2 YYEEEE come from the germline V gene. V was cut by 4 bases and J by 0 bases, with 10 bases left in between. In DNA form, the CDR3 reads TGTGCCAGCAGCCTGGAACAAGTGAACACTGAAGCTTTCTTT. Its translation: CASSLEQVNTEAFF.

The genes are TRBV5-6 and TRBJ2-7, with 7 bases that match TRBD1. CDR3 length equals 13 residues. V was clipped by 4 bases and J by 3 bases; unmatched bases: 4. From germline, CDR1 is SGHDT and CDR2 YYEEEE. CDR3 bases: TGTGCCAGCAGCCCGACAGGGAACTACGAGCAGTACTTC. Amino acid sequence: CASSPTGNYEQYF.

The chain employs TRBV28 and TRBJ2-2; 10 bases agree with TRBD2. Looked up from germline, CDR1 is MDHEN and CDR2 is SYDVKM. V gave up 5 bases and J gave up 4 bases; unmatched junction bases: 4. This CDR3 comprises 15 residues. This CDR3 reads CASSRTSGVTGELFF. The CDR3 coding sequence is TGTGCCAGCAGTCGGACTAGCGGAGTCACCGGGGAGCTGTTTTTT.

This clone came up once. The chain has TRBV28 and TRBJ2-3, with 8 bases fitting TRBD1. The germline V gene has CDR1 MDHEN and CDR2 SYDVKM. This CDR3 contains 16 residues. V was clipped by 2 bases and J by 1 base; unmatched bases: 5. CDR3 loop: CASSLGQGAGTDTQYF. CDR3 DNA: TGTGCCAGCAGTTTAGGGCAGGGGGCTGGCACAGATACGCAGTATTTT.

The chain uses TRBV19 and TRBJ1-3; TRBD1 might be the D (6 bases). Germline V lookup: CDR1 LNHDA, CDR2 SQIVND (reference sequence). The CDR3 consists of 15 residues. Between the trimmed V and J ends, which lost 2 bases and 2 bases, there was a span of 10 bases. The CDR3 here is CASSIYGDTGNTIYF. CDR3 DNA: TGTGCCAGTAGTATATACGGGGACACTGGAAACACCATATATTTT.

CDR3 sequence: CASSTSRRLVEETQYF. CDR3 bases: TGTGCCAGCAGCACCTCCAGGAGACTAGTAGAGGAGACCCAGTACTTC. The rearrangement joins TRBV6-2 or TRBV6-3 to TRBJ2-5; D may be TRBD2 (6 bases). The V gene lost 6 bases and the J gene lost 5 bases, with 22 bases spanning the gap. CDR1 and CDR2 from the germline V gene are MNHEY and SVGEGT. The CDR3 sequence is 16 residues long.

This chain connects TRBV14 to TRBJ2-7, with 8 bases matching TRBD2. CDR1 SGHDN and CDR2 FVKESK come from the germline V gene. Trimming took 1 base from V and 7 from J; bases not matched to a gene: 12. The CDR3 runs to 16 residues. CDR3 loop: CASSQVSGLVSQEQYF. In DNA, the CDR3 is TGTGCCAGCAGCCAAGTTTCGGGACTAGTCTCACAAGAGCAGTACTTC. Using reference TRBV14 and TRBJ2-7 for the parts outside the CDR3, the full variable domain is EAGVTQFPSHSVIEKGQTVTLRCDPISGHDNLYWYRRVMGKEIKFLLHFVKESKQDESGMPNNRFLAERTGGTYSTLKVQPAELEDSGVYFCASSQVSGLVSQEQYFGPGTRLTVT.

V usage is TRBV12-3 or TRBV12-4 and J usage is TRBJ1-1; weak D call: TRBD1 (6 bases). This CDR3 has 13 amino acids. Trimming took off 6 bases at V and 8 bases at J, with 16 bases between the two ends. CDR3 coding DNA: TGTGCCAGCAGCGACTGGACAGCACTAGAAGCTTTCTTT. This gives the protein CASSDWTALEAFF.

V gene TRBV7-2 combines with J gene TRBJ2-1; 8 nucleotides match TRBD2. V lost 2 bases, J lost 6 bases, and 12 bases stayed unmatched. CDR1 is SGHTA and CDR2 is FQGNSA in the germline V gene. The CDR3 loop spans 17 amino acids. The CDR3 sequence: CASSLIAGGPRFNEQFF. In DNA, the CDR3 is TGTGCCAGCAGCTTAATTGCGGGGGGCCCACGGTTCAATGAGCAGTTCTTC.

The rearrangement links TRBV12-5 to TRBJ2-2; D is undetermined. Trimming left V 5 bases short and J 1 base short, with 11 bases between. In germline, CDR1 is LGHNT, CDR2 FRNRAP. The CDR3 loop spans 15 amino acids. CDR3 loop: CASGPPRRNTGELFF. As DNA, the CDR3 is TGTGCTAGTGGTCCGCCGCGGAGGAACACCGGGGAGCTGTTTTTT. Looking up the rest from reference TRBV12-5 and TRBJ2-2 gives the full variable domain: DARVTQTPRHKVTEMGQEVTMRCQPILGHNTVFWYRQTMMQGLELLAYFRNRAPLDDSGMPKDRFSAEMPDATLATLKIQPSEPRDSAVYFCASGPPRRNTGELFFGEGSRLTVL.